These T cell receptor beta chains were read from a single sample in a study of vaccination and CD4 T cells after COVID-19. From the PCR reads, TCRdb called clonotypes with MiXCR, one entry per CDR3 protein. Of fewer than 15,000 distinct CDR3 sequences listed, 45% to 50% were seen once; the top ten hold over 15%. These receptors' antigens are unknown. The material sequenced was CD4+ T cells from blood, cultured in vitro. Receptor source: a human donor who had recovered from COVID-19. CDR3s include the opening cysteine and the closing phenylalanine or tryptophan. A D gene is named only where the DNA matches it firmly. Clone size is shown for a subset of rows, as once, few, many or a class of expanded clone.

V	J	size	D	DNA	CDR3
TRBV6-1	TRBJ2-1	few	TRBD2	TGTGCCAGCAGTAAACAGGGACTAGCGGGAGCGGGCGAGCAGTTCTTC	CASSKQGLAGAGEQFF
TRBV7-9	TRBJ2-3	few	-	TGTGCCAGCAGCTTAAGTCCTTTGAGGGAAGGTGCAGATACGCAGTATTTT	CASSLSPLREGADTQYF
TRBV7-3	TRBJ2-7	few	-	TGTGCCAGCAGCTCATCCGGGACTGACTACGAGCAGTACTTC	CASSSSGTDYEQYF
TRBV5-1	TRBJ1-2	few	-	TGCGCCAGTAACCAGGGTCACTATGGCTACACCTTC	CASNQGHYGYTF
TRBV7-3	TRBJ2-5	-	-	TGTGCCAGCAGCTTTGGAGCGGGTGAGACCCAGTACTTC	CASSFGAGETQYF
TRBV20-1	TRBJ2-5	-	TRBD2	TGCAGTGCCCGGGGACTAGTGCAGCAAGAGACCCAGTACTTC	CSARGLVQQETQYF
TRBV6-1	TRBJ2-7	-	-	TGTGCCAGCAGTCCCCAGACATCCCCCTCCTACGAGCAGTACTTC	CASSPQTSPSYEQYF
TRBV7-2	TRBJ2-1	-	-	TGTGCCAGCAGTCCCCAGGGGGGAGAGCAGTTCTTC	CASSPQGGEQFF
TRBV19	TRBJ2-6	-	-	TGTGCCAGTAGAGCGGTACGAGGAGGCTCTGGGGCCAACGTCCTGACTTTC	CASRAVRGGSGANVLTF
TRBV7-8	TRBJ1-1	few	-	TGTGCCAGCAGCCCAGGGAGGGGTAGGGACACTGAAGCTTTCTTT	CASSPGRGRDTEAFF
TRBV10-3	TRBJ1-2	-	-	TGTGCCATCAGTGAGTTCGCAGCGCCCTATGGCTACACCTTC	CAISEFAAPYGYTF
TRBV24-1	TRBJ2-1	-	TRBD2	TGTGCCACCAGTGATTCCCCGGGAGGGGGTTTCTACAATGAGCAGTTCTTC	CATSDSPGGGFYNEQFF
TRBV15	TRBJ1-2	few	-	TGTGCCACCAGCAGAAACTACGGGGGGGGAAACTATGGCTACACCTTC	CATSRNYGGGNYGYTF
TRBV28	TRBJ1-1	-	-	TGTGCCAGCAGTTTAAGGGGTTTCTCCTTGAAGAACACTGAAGCTTTCTTT	CASSLRGFSLKNTEAFF
TRBV19	TRBJ2-3	few	TRBD1	TGTGCCAGTAGTGGGTGGACAGGGGTCACAGATACGCAGTATTTT	CASSGWTGVTDTQYF
TRBV7-2	TRBJ1-3	-	-	TGTGCCAGCAGCTTAGCAGTAGCTGGAAACACCATATATTTT	CASSLAVAGNTIYF
TRBV7-9	TRBJ1-1	few	TRBD1	TGTGCCAGCAGCCGAGAAGGGGGCCGGGGAACTGAAGCTTTCTTT	CASSREGGRGTEAFF